This T cell receptor (beta chain) derives from a study of blood T cell repertoires in COVID-19. Study background: Samples representing acute and convalescent COVID-19 were sourced from the United States, Italy and Spain. In each case, the material was cDNA or gDNA derived from T cells, B-cell-depleted T cells, or PBMCs.

Authors' data handling: The assay estimated nucleated cells by amplifying reference gene primers. Sequencing was performed with immunoSEQ multiplex PCR; in TCRdb, only in-frame clones are kept and a portion is missing. V and J calls and clone size come straight from that table; D and trimming were deduced from the DNA. The table records more than 90,000 clones, about 74% of them present only once. Germline assignment: CDR1 GTSNPN and CDR2 SVGIG (reference sequence). V trimming: 3 bases; J trimming: 0 bases; junction bases outside the gene matches: 5. The CDR3 is 14 residues long. The TCR comes from a man aged 70 or older with acute or convalescent COVID-19. V and J are TRBV30 and TRBJ2-7; 7 bases match TRBD1. Sequencing was done on a sample of peripheral blood. The CDR3 region is CAWSRQGSSYEQYF. DNA of the CDR3: TGTGCCTGGAGCCGACAGGGTAGCTCCTACGAGCAGTACTTC.